A single sample gave rise to the 18 T cell receptor beta chains below, sequenced in a study of radiation and T cells in renal cell carcinoma. Repertoires were generated with immunoSEQ multiplex PCR, while TCRdb's copy carries only in-frame clones and drops some. The sample shows 130,000 or so clones, 88% of them seen only once. The time point denotes: baseline pretreatment blood. The sample's treatment: 15 Gy SBRT to primary tumor, nephrectomy 4 weeks later. This specimen consisted of blood, obtained from a patient whose treatment included radiotherapy and nephrectomy. Receptors were obtained from a woman aged 45-60 years with renal cell carcinoma.

The J gene is TRBJ2-3, the V gene TRBV5-4; TRBD1 matches at 8 bases. Germline V gene data show CDR1 as SGHNT and CDR2 as YYREEE (reference sequence). Trimming took 2 bases from V and 6 from J; bases not matched to a gene: 5. This CDR3 comprises 14 residues. The CDR3 loop is CASSLQGGGDTQYF. CDR3 bases: TGTGCCAGCAGCTTACAGGGGGGTGGGGATACGCAGTATTTT.

In this sample, this clone turned up a few times. The chain combines TRBV7-6 with TRBJ1-6; 9 positions match TRBD1. The V gene end was trimmed by 4 bases and the J gene end by 10 bases; junction bases not matched to a gene: 8. This CDR3 has 15 residues. Per germline, CDR1 SGHVS and CDR2 FNYEAQ. Here the CDR3 reads CASSSQTGGTSPLHF. As DNA, the CDR3 is TGTGCCAGCAGCTCACAAACAGGGGGCACATCACCCCTCCACTTT.

This rearrangement joins TRBV11-2 to TRBJ2-7, with 8 positions matching TRBD2. V shed 5 bases and J 2 bases; nucleotides not matched to a gene: 20. CDR3 size: 19 residues. CDR1 is SGHAT, CDR2 FQNNGV, per germline. CDR3 sequence: CASSPRGGAGDLPPYEQYF. Here the CDR3 DNA reads TGTGCCAGCAGCCCCCGGGGAGGAGCGGGGGACCTCCCCCCCTACGAGCAGTACTTC.

Concerning this clone: The same CDR3 is also encoded by other DNA sequences in this sample. This sequence joins TRBV29-1 and TRBJ1-5, with no clear D. There are 12 residues in the CDR3. V was clipped by 4 bases and J by 4 bases, with 8 bases between them. CDR1 is SQVTM and CDR2 is ANQGSEA in the germline V gene. The CDR3 DNA sequence: TGCAGCGTTGGGACGGGGAATCAGCCCCAGCATTTT. It codes for CSVGTGNQPQHF.

This chain links TRBV5-1 with TRBJ2-3, with 8 bases matching TRBD2. V lost 5 bases to trimming and J lost 7 bases; unmatched junction nucleotides: 12. Germline V CDR1 and CDR2: SGHRS, YFSETQ. The CDR3 length is 15 residues. The CDR3 DNA reads as TGCGCCAGCAGTCCTCGGGGGGGGAGTCCTAATACGCAGTATTTT. Translation gives CASSPRGGSPNTQYF.

The gene calls are TRBV25-1 and TRBJ1-2, with a possible D match to TRBD1 (6 bases). This CDR3 has 16 amino acids. V was clipped by 3 bases and J by 2 bases, with 16 bases between them. CDR1 and CDR2 from the germline V gene are MGHDK and SYGVNS. The CDR3 is CASSDPTRQDNYGYTF. DNA of the CDR3: TGTGCCAGCAGTGACCCAACGAGACAGGACAACTATGGCTACACCTTC.

This chain links TRBV11-2 with TRBJ2-3, with TRBD2 identical over 11 bases. The CDR3 has 14 amino acids. Germline V gene lookup returns CDR1 SGHAT and CDR2 FQNNGV. V lost 4 bases and J lost 7; bases outside the gene matches: 4. This CDR3 is CASSYGTSGNTQYF. CDR3 in DNA: TGTGCCAGCAGCTACGGGACTAGCGGAAATACGCAGTATTTT.

The sample holds a few counts of this clone. The J gene is TRBJ1-2, the V gene TRBV20-1; D uncertain. CDR3 length: 11 residues. V lost 4 bases and J 2 bases, leaving 5 bases between the germline ends. Germline CDR1 reads DFQATT; CDR2 reads SNEGSKA (reference sequence). CDR3 residues: CSATGNYGYTF. The CDR3 DNA follows: TGCAGTGCTACCGGGAACTATGGCTACACCTTC.

The J gene is TRBJ2-7, the V gene TRBV13; TRBD2 agrees at 14 bases. Germline V gene sequence: CDR1 PRHDT, CDR2 FYEKMQ (reference sequence). V lost 4 bases to trimming and J lost 0 bases; unmatched junction nucleotides: 2. The CDR3 is made up of 16 amino acids. CDR3 sequence: CASSWGLAGASYEQYF. CDR3 DNA sequence: TGTGCCAGCAGCTGGGGACTAGCGGGGGCCTCCTACGAGCAGTACTTC.

The J gene is TRBJ2-7, the V gene TRBV14, with 7 nucleotides matching TRBD1. CDR1 is SGHDN and CDR2 is FVKESK in the germline V gene. Unmatched junction bases numbered 11, after V lost 6 bases and J lost 0 bases. The CDR3 sequence is 16 residues long. The CDR3 reads CASRKTGQTNSYEQYF. The CDR3 coding sequence is TGTGCCAGCAGGAAAACGGGACAGACTAACTCCTACGAGCAGTACTTC.

The chain employs TRBV7-9 and TRBJ1-6, with D unresolved. Germline assignment: CDR1 SEHNR and CDR2 FQNEAQ (reference sequence). The CDR3 length is 11 residues. With 8 bases removed from V and 10 bases from J, the gap between germline ends came to 9 bases. The CDR3 is CASGGYSPLHF. In DNA, the CDR3 is TGTGCCAGCGGCGGGTACTCACCCCTCCACTTT.

The chain employs TRBV4-2 and TRBJ2-3; 9 bases map to TRBD2. The germline V gene has CDR1 LGHNA and CDR2 YNFKEQ. The CDR3 has 17 residues. Trimming took 5 bases from V and 0 from J; bases not matched to a gene: 9. The CDR3 DNA is TGTGCCAGCAGCGTGGCTAGCGGGGCCTCAAGCACAGATACGCAGTATTTT. It specifies CASSVASGASSTDTQYF.

The genes are TRBV5-1 and TRBJ2-1; no clear D. Deletions cut 0 bases from V and 6 bases from J, with 13 bases between. CDR3 length: 15 residues. CDR1 and CDR2 (germline): SGHRS, YFSETQ. The CDR3 region is CASSLGRDTRNEQFF. CDR3 bases: TGCGCCAGCAGCTTGGGTAGGGATACGCGCAATGAGCAGTTCTTC.

The genes are TRBV5-6 and TRBJ1-5; no reliable D call. The germline V and J ends were trimmed by 5 bases and 4 bases, with 13 bases remaining between them. This CDR3 is built from 14 residues. CDR1 is SGHDT, CDR2 YYEEEE, per germline. The CDR3 DNA reads as TGTGCCAGCAGTCAAACTCTGGGGAATCAGCCCCAGCATTTT. Encoded protein: CASSQTLGNQPQHF.

The rearrangement joins TRBV19 to TRBJ1-4; no clear D. V lost 8 bases and J lost 2, with 18 bases in between. The CDR3 is made up of 16 amino acids. Germline-derived CDR1 and CDR2 are LNHDA and SQIVND (reference sequence). The CDR3 loop reads CASGPSPRQTNEKLFF. In DNA, the CDR3 is TGTGCCAGTGGACCCTCCCCGAGGCAGACTAATGAAAAACTGTTTTTT. Variable domain in full (rest from reference TRBV19 and TRBJ1-4): DGGITQSPKYLFRKEGQNVTLSCEQNLNHDAMYWYRQDPGQGLRLIYYSQIVNDFQKGDIAEGYSVSREKKESFPLTVTSAQKNPTAFYLCASGPSPRQTNEKLFFGSGTQLSVL.

The chain links TRBV6-5 to TRBJ1-1; weak D call: TRBD1 (5 bases). From germline, CDR1 is MNHEY and CDR2 SVGAGI. This CDR3 contains 15 residues. V lost 5 bases to trimming and J lost 1 base, with 14 bases between them. In DNA, the CDR3 is TGTGCCAGCAGTACTTTCGAGGGGAAGAACACTGAAGCTTTCTTT. It yields the protein CASSTFEGKNTEAFF.

In its sample, this clone was seen once. V is TRBV9 and J is TRBJ2-7; the D is unclear. This CDR3 has 16 residues. Germline V gene lookup returns CDR1 SGDLS and CDR2 YYNGEE. V gave up 4 bases and J gave up 0 bases, with 17 bases separating them. CDR3 residues: CASSPRSGQSSYEQYF. For the CDR3, the DNA is TGTGCCAGCAGCCCTCGATCGGGCCAGAGCTCCTACGAGCAGTACTTC.

The chain is built from TRBV19 and TRBJ2-5, with D perhaps matching TRBD1 (6 bases). CDR1 is LNHDA, CDR2 SQIVND, per germline (reference sequence). The CDR3 length is 16 residues. Trimming pared 0 bases from V and 4 bases from J, leaving 15 bases between. The CDR3 region has the DNA TGTGCCAGTAGTATAGACCCCACCACAGGGAGAGAGACCCAGTACTTC. It specifies CASSIDPTTGRETQYF.